Following are 30 T cell receptor beta chains from one sample sequenced in a study of T cell responses to AZD1222 COVID-19 vaccine (TCRdb year 2021). In the paper's terms, the time point label means: about 28 days (+/-7) after the second vaccine dose. The library was made by the immunoSEQ multiplex PCR assay. TCRdb holds this immuneACCESS table with in-frame rearrangements only. Some clones are missing; in checked studies, unresolved V genes explain under half, and the rest has no known cause. The sample table shows about 77,000 clones, and around 90% are seen once. The ten most abundant clones make up roughly 4.3% of the sample. The input for sequencing was peripheral blood, taken 28 days after the second AZD1222 dose. All receptors derive from an adult who received the AZD1222 COVID-19 vaccine.

J is TRBJ2-7 and V is TRBV6-5; D call uncertain. There are 13 residues in the CDR3. V lost 2 bases and J 0 bases, leaving 5 bases between the germline ends. Germline V gene data show CDR1 as MNHEY and CDR2 as SVGAGI. The CDR3 here is CASSYRPSYEQYF. CDR3 coding DNA: TGTGCCAGCAGTTACCGTCCCTCCTACGAGCAGTACTTC.

The rearrangement links TRBV18 to TRBJ1-1; D possibly corresponds to TRBD1 (6 bases). Germline values: CDR1 KGHSH, CDR2 LQKENI. The CDR3 is 15 residues long. V lost 3 bases to trimming and J lost 0 bases, with 11 bases between them. CDR3 bases: TGTGCCAGCTCACCTACGACAGGAATGAACACTGAAGCTTTCTTT. Translating it yields CASSPTTGMNTEAFF.

V gene TRBV7-2 combines with J gene TRBJ2-7; no clear D. The CDR3 is 12 amino acids. The V and J ends lost 5 bases and 1 base respectively, with 6 bases between them. Germline V lookup: CDR1 SGHTA, CDR2 FQGNSA. In DNA form, the CDR3 reads TGTGCCAGCAGCCCGAGTTCCTACGAGCAGTACTTC. This sequence encodes CASSPSSYEQYF.

The chain joins TRBV7-9 to TRBJ1-2; D is undetermined. CDR1 and CDR2 from the germline V gene are SEHNR and FQNEAQ (reference sequence). Trimming cost V 2 bases and J 8 bases, with 12 bases left between them. The CDR3 is made up of 13 amino acids. The CDR3 bases are TGTGCCAGCAGCTTATTGCGAGTGGAAGGCTACACCTTC. This translates into CASSLLRVEGYTF.

This chain joins TRBV6-1 and TRBJ1-4; maybe TRBD1 (5 bases). In germline, CDR1 is MNHNS, CDR2 SASEGT. Trimming removed 2 bases from V and 0 bases from J, with 16 bases in between. The CDR3 length is 18 residues. The CDR3 here is CASSESPRVGTTNEKLFF. CDR3 sequence (DNA): TGTGCCAGCAGTGAATCCCCCAGGGTTGGGACAACTAATGAAAAACTGTTTTTT.

V and J are TRBV7-9 and TRBJ1-5; D is perhaps TRBD1 (6 bases). Germline assignment: CDR1 SEHNR and CDR2 FQNEAQ (reference sequence). The CDR3 is 14 amino acids. V lost 3 bases to trimming and J lost 4 bases, with 10 bases between them. The CDR3, as DNA: TGTGCCAGCAGCTTGGACAGTTCTAATCAGCCCCAGCATTTT. Translated: CASSLDSSNQPQHF.

The chain joins TRBV6-2 or TRBV6-3 to TRBJ1-2; unclear D gene. Germline CDR1 and CDR2: MNHEY and SVGEGT. V shed 2 bases and J shed 1 base, with 11 bases lying between them. The CDR3 is 15 residues long. DNA for the CDR3: TGTGCCAGCAGTTACGCAGGACGGGTTAACTATGGCTACACCTTC. Its protein is CASSYAGRVNYGYTF.

V usage is TRBV5-4 and J usage is TRBJ1-1; D gene ambiguous. The CDR3 runs to 15 residues. The V gene lost 1 base and the J gene lost 0 bases, with 10 bases spanning the gap. Germline V gives CDR1 SGHNT, CDR2 YYREEE (reference sequence). The CDR3 sequence is CASSLLGGMNTEAFF. The CDR3 DNA reads as TGTGCCAGCAGCTTGCTCGGAGGAATGAACACTGAAGCTTTCTTT.

This chain connects TRBV11-3 to TRBJ2-2; D is unclear. The V end was cut by 1 base, the J end by 2 bases, with 5 bases between. Germline V gives CDR1 SGHNT, CDR2 YENEEA. This CDR3 is built from 14 residues. The CDR3 loop is CASSLGGNTGELFF. CDR3 in DNA: TGTGCCAGCAGCTTAGGTGGCAACACCGGGGAGCTGTTTTTT.

The chain recombines TRBV7-2 with TRBJ2-2; 7 nucleotides agree with TRBD1. Germline V gives CDR1 SGHTA, CDR2 FQGNSA. V was clipped by 5 bases and J by 7 bases; unmatched bases: 7. CDR3 length: 14 amino acids. CDR3 DNA: TGTGCCAGCAGCCTACTCCGGGACAGCGGGGAGCTGTTTTTT. Residues: CASSLLRDSGELFF. Based on the CDR3 plus reference TRBV7-2 and TRBJ2-2, the full variable domain is GAGVSQSPSNKVTEKGKDVELRCDPISGHTALYWYRQSLGQGLEFLIYFQGNSAPDKSGLPSDRFSAERTGGSVSTLTIQRTQQEDSAVYLCASSLLRDSGELFFGEGSRLTVL.

The V and J genes are TRBV9 and TRBJ2-7, with D possibly being TRBD1 (5 bases). Germline V gene data show CDR1 as SGDLS and CDR2 as YYNGEE. This CDR3 is built from 15 residues. Trimming removed 0 bases from V and 4 bases from J, with 14 bases in between. CDR3 DNA: TGTGCCAGCAGCGTAGAGTTGGGGCCCACATACGAGCAGTACTTC. Its protein is CASSVELGPTYEQYF. The full variable domain, completed using reference TRBV9 and TRBJ2-7, is DSGVTQTPKHLITATGQRVTLRCSPRSGDLSVYWYQQSLDQGLQFLIQYYNGEERAKGNILERFSAQQFPDLHSELNLSSLELGDSALYFCASSVELGPTYEQYFGPGTRLTVT.

J is TRBJ1-2 and V is TRBV20-1; tentative D call: TRBD1 (6 bases). Germline V CDR1 and CDR2: DFQATT, SNEGSKA (reference sequence). V was cut by 6 bases and J by 6 bases, with 17 bases left in between. The CDR3 is 13 residues long. The CDR3 region has the DNA TGCAGTGCCAGTACAGGGATGATGGATGGCTACACCTTC. Its translation: CSASTGMMDGYTF.

The CDR3 is CASSPGRIPYEQYF. DNA of the CDR3: TGTGCCAGCAGCCCGGGGCGGATTCCCTACGAGCAGTACTTC. The chain couples TRBV14 to TRBJ2-7; either TRBD1 or TRBD2 may supply D (5 bases each). V was clipped by 4 bases and J by 2 bases, with 12 bases between them. Germline assignment: CDR1 SGHDN and CDR2 FVKESK. The length of the CDR3 is 14 residues.

This clone was observed a handful of times. The V gene is TRBV6-2 or TRBV6-3, the J gene TRBJ1-2; TRBD1 matches 9 bases. The V gene end was trimmed by 6 bases and the J gene end by 6 bases; junction bases not matched to a gene: 8. The CDR3 consists of 14 residues. CDR1 MNHEY and CDR2 SVGEGT come from the germline V gene. CDR3 sequence: CASSSGTGLHGYTF. CDR3 DNA: TGTGCCAGCAGCTCCGGGACAGGGCTCCATGGCTACACCTTC.

V usage is TRBV24-1 and J usage is TRBJ2-4; TRBD2 agrees at 8 bases. V was pared by 4 bases and J by 1 base, with 14 bases of the junction left unmatched. This CDR3 region has 19 residues. Germline V gene sequence: CDR1 KGHDR, CDR2 SFDVKD. The CDR3 here is CATSDAKPSRGAAKNIQYF. CDR3 DNA sequence: TGTGCCACCAGTGACGCAAAACCCTCGCGGGGGGCGGCCAAAAACATTCAGTACTTC.

The rearrangement joins TRBV6-2 or TRBV6-3 to TRBJ2-2; 12 nucleotides line up with TRBD2. V shed 2 bases, J shed 5 bases, and the junction held 6 bases outside the gene matches. Germline V lookup: CDR1 MNHEY, CDR2 SVGEGT. CDR3 size: 17 residues. For the CDR3, the DNA is TGTGCCAGCAGTTACCCCCCTGGACTAGCGGGAACCGGGGAGCTGTTTTTT. Its protein is CASSYPPGLAGTGELFF.

The V call is TRBV9, the J call TRBJ1-1; weak D call: TRBD1 (5 bases). Looked up from germline, CDR1 is SGDLS and CDR2 is YYNGEE. Between the trimmed V and J ends, which lost 0 bases and 1 base, there was a span of 13 bases. The CDR3 loop spans 16 amino acids. Here the CDR3 DNA reads TGTGCCAGCAGCGTAGCTACAGGCCAGGGGAACACTGAAGCTTTCTTT. As protein: CASSVATGQGNTEAFF. Full variable domain (outside the CDR3, taken from reference TRBV9 and TRBJ1-1): DSGVTQTPKHLITATGQRVTLRCSPRSGDLSVYWYQQSLDQGLQFLIQYYNGEERAKGNILERFSAQQFPDLHSELNLSSLELGDSALYFCASSVATGQGNTEAFFGQGTRLTVV.

The rearrangement uses TRBV4-1 and TRBJ1-5; a possible D gene is TRBD1 (5 bases). V was cut by 4 bases and J by 4 bases, with 14 bases left in between. The CDR3 length is 15 residues. CDR1 and CDR2 (germline): MGHRA, YSYEKL. The CDR3 region is CASSPLQGPNQPQHF. CDR3 bases: TGCGCCAGCAGCCCCCTCCAGGGACCAAATCAGCCCCAGCATTTT.

The V call is TRBV6-5, the J call TRBJ1-4; D is undetermined. CDR3 length: 13 residues. The V and J ends lost 10 bases and 3 bases respectively, with 12 bases between them. Germline CDR1 MNHEY, CDR2 SVGAGI. The CDR3 DNA reads as TGTGCCACAGCTGTGGTGTCTAATGAAAAACTGTTTTTT. Its translation is CATAVVSNEKLFF.

This chain uses TRBV5-4 with TRBJ1-3; 9 bases align to TRBD1. Germline-derived CDR1 and CDR2 are SGHNT and YYREEE (reference sequence). The CDR3 is 15 residues long. J gave up 4 bases and V 4 bases, and 6 bases lay outside the gene matches. The CDR3 region is CASSNRDREGNTIYF. In DNA form, the CDR3 reads TGTGCCAGCAGCAATAGGGACAGGGAAGGAAACACCATATATTTT.

The chain couples TRBV10-3 to TRBJ1-5; a possible D gene is TRBD1 (5 bases). Germline values: CDR1 ENHRY, CDR2 SYGVKD. Trimming pared 1 base from V and 9 bases from J, leaving 13 bases between. The CDR3 is made up of 14 amino acids. CDR3 DNA: TGTGCCATCAGTGAGTTGGCAGGGAGAGCGCCCCAGCATTTT. It is translated as CAISELAGRAPQHF.

CDR3 bases: TGTGCCAGCAGCTTAATAGGGCAGGGGCGAACTGAAGCTTTCTTT. This gives the protein CASSLIGQGRTEAFF. This chain links TRBV7-8 with TRBJ1-1, with a possible D match to TRBD1 (6 bases). V gave up 2 bases and J gave up 5 bases, with 15 bases separating them. There are 15 residues in the CDR3. Germline V gene sequence: CDR1 SGHVS, CDR2 FQNEAQ.

This chain connects TRBV10-3 to TRBJ1-1; D not resolved. Germline V gene lookup returns CDR1 ENHRY and CDR2 SYGVKD. Trimming took 6 bases from V and 3 from J, leaving 5 bases between them. This CDR3 is 11 amino acids long. In DNA form, the CDR3 reads TGTGCCATCAGGGAGGACACTGAAGCTTTCTTT. It encodes CAIREDTEAFF.

The chain employs TRBV4-3 and TRBJ1-2; tentative D call: TRBD1 (5 bases). CDR1 LGHNA and CDR2 YSLEER come from the germline V gene. The CDR3 loop spans 17 amino acids. Trimming removed 0 bases at V and 7 bases at J, with 21 bases between. CDR3 DNA sequence: TGCGCCAGCAGCCAAGATTACACCAGGGAGGCCCTGAGTGGCTACACCTTC. Translating it yields CASSQDYTREALSGYTF.

The chain is built from TRBV18 and TRBJ1-1; no clear D gene. Trimming pared 3 bases from V and 7 bases from J, leaving 6 bases between. This CDR3 has 11 amino acids. Germline CDR1 is KGHSH and CDR2 is LQKENI. The CDR3 region has the DNA TGTGCCAGCTCACCCACCGGTGAAGCTTTCTTT. It yields the protein CASSPTGEAFF.

This chain uses TRBV5-1 with TRBJ1-3, with D uncertain. The germline V gene encodes CDR1 SGHRS and CDR2 YFSETQ. Trimming cost V 0 bases and J 0 bases, with 4 bases left between them. CDR3 length equals 14 residues. CDR3 sequence reads: CASSLEDSGNTIYF. The CDR3 DNA is TGCGCCAGCAGCTTGGAGGACTCTGGAAACACCATATATTTT.

The gene calls are TRBV7-2 and TRBJ1-5, with D possibly being TRBD1 (5 bases). CDR3 length equals 18 residues. V lost 5 bases and J lost 7, with 27 bases in between. In germline, CDR1 is SGHTA, CDR2 FQGNSA. The CDR3 region is CASSPQRYGRGPPQPQHF. The DNA for the CDR3 is TGTGCCAGCAGCCCACAACGATACGGGAGGGGACCCCCCCAGCCCCAGCATTTT.

V usage is TRBV30 and J usage is TRBJ2-7, with D perhaps matching TRBD1 (6 bases). Trimming took 5 bases from V and 9 from J, leaving 14 bases between them. The CDR3 has 11 residues. Germline V gene lookup returns CDR1 GTSNPN and CDR2 SVGIG (reference sequence). The CDR3 nucleotides read TGTGCCTGGGCGACCGTACAGGGGCAGTACTTC. Its protein is CAWATVQGQYF. Variable domain in full (rest from reference TRBV30 and TRBJ2-7): SQTIHQWPATLVQPVGSPLSLECTVEGTSNPNLYWYRQAAGRGLQLLFYSVGIGQISSEVPQNLSASRPQDRQFILSSKKLLLSDSGFYLCAWATVQGQYFGPGTRLTVT.

This chain links TRBV28 with TRBJ2-2; 7 positions match TRBD1. The CDR3 contains 17 residues. Germline V gene data show CDR1 as MDHEN and CDR2 as SYDVKM. V gave up 6 bases and J gave up 7 bases; unmatched junction bases: 17. The chain's CDR3 is CASSSPRQGDIFGELFF. The DNA for the CDR3 is TGTGCCAGCAGCTCTCCCCGGCAGGGGGATATTTTCGGGGAGCTGTTTTTT.

The rearrangement joins TRBV7-9 to TRBJ1-6; 9 nucleotides match TRBD1. This CDR3 comprises 14 residues. After removal of 6 bases from V and 7 bases from J, the junction contained 4 bases not matched to a gene. Germline assignment: CDR1 SEHNR and CDR2 FQNEAQ (reference sequence). The CDR3 bases are TGTGCCAGCAGGCGACAGGGGGGGAATTCACCCCTCCACTTT. Translation: CASRRQGGNSPLHF. Complete variable domain (other parts from reference TRBV7-9 and TRBJ1-6): DTGVSQNPRHKITKRGQNVTFRCDPISEHNRLYWYRQTLGQGPEFLTYFQNEAQLEKSRLLSDRFSAERPKGSFSTLEIQRTEQGDSAMYLCASRRQGGNSPLHFGNGTRLTVT.